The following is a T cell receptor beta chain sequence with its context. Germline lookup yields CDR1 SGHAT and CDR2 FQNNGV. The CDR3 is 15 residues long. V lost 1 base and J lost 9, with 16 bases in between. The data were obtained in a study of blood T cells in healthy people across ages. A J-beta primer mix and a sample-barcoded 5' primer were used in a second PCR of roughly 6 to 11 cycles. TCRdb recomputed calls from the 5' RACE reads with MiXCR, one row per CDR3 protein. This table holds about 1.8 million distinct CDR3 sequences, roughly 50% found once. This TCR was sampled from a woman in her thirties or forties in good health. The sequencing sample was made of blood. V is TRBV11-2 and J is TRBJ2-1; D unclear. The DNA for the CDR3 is TGTGCCAGCAGCTTAGCCCCCACCAGTCCCAGTGAGCAGTTCTTC. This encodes CASSLAPTSPSEQFF.